A single count supports the clone carrying this TCR beta chain. The antigen is unknown. Repertoires were generated with immunoSEQ multiplex PCR, while TCRdb's copy carries only in-frame clones and drops some. The sample contains roughly 510,000 clones, around 88% of which appear only once. Documented treatment: 19 received Ad26.COV2.S at low or high dose, single or two shots; about 5 received placebo; per-sample allocation not given. Sampling took place 63 days after the first vaccine or placebo injection. The entry originates in a study of Ad26.COV2.S vaccination and SARS-CoV-2 variants. Study as a whole: Enrolled in COV1001, the donor was in the Ad26.COV2.S trial arm, which received the vaccine.

Whole-study findings and limits: Once vaccination had occurred, spike-specific CD8+ and CD4+ T cell responses reportedly showed substantial breadth. Vaccine and placebo recipients had similar non-spike TCR breadth.

This specimen was peripheral blood, taken in a trial of Ad26.COV2.S vaccine versus placebo. The receptor was isolated from a person aged 18-65 years who received the Ad26.COV2.S COVID-19 vaccine or a placebo.

In DNA form, the CDR3 reads TGTGCCAGCAGCGTAGGACTAGCGGGAGGACAGCAGTATTTT. This codes for CASSVGLAGGQQYF. The rearrangement links TRBV9 to TRBJ2-3, with 13 bases lining up with TRBD2. J gave up 11 bases and V 0 bases, and 3 bases lay outside the gene matches. Germline V gene lookup returns CDR1 SGDLS and CDR2 YYNGEE. CDR3 length: 14 residues. Full variable domain (outside the CDR3, taken from reference TRBV9 and TRBJ2-3): DSGVTQTPKHLITATGQRVTLRCSPRSGDLSVYWYQQSLDQGLQFLIQYYNGEERAKGNILERFSAQQFPDLHSELNLSSLELGDSALYFCASSVGLAGGQQYFGPGTRLTVL.